This TCR beta chain is drawn from a study of blood T cells in healthy people across ages. General study results and limits: Per million T cells, TCR beta diversity dropped roughly linearly as age increased.

In regard to this clonotype: Its antigen is not known.

A J-beta primer mix and a sample-barcoded 5' primer were used in a second PCR of roughly 7 to 12 cycles. With 12 random nucleotides, a template-switch adaptor tagged each individual cDNA molecule. TCRdb reanalysed the 5' RACE reads using MiXCR and keeps one entry per CDR3 protein. This repertoire shows 550,000 to 750,000 distinct CDR3 sequences, over 20% found once; its top ten account for 3.5% to 4%. V lost 3 bases to trimming and J lost 0 bases, with 18 bases between them. Germline-derived CDR1 and CDR2 are DFQATT and SNEGSKA (reference sequence). The CDR3 consists of 17 residues. Sequencing was carried out using blood. This chain joins TRBV20-1 and TRBJ1-5; D is uncertain. This receptor was identified in a man in his sixties or seventies in good health. The CDR3 bases are TGCAGTGCTAGGCCGGCCGGGCAGGCAATTAGCAATCAGCCCCAGCATTTT. Translation gives CSARPAGQAISNQPQHF.